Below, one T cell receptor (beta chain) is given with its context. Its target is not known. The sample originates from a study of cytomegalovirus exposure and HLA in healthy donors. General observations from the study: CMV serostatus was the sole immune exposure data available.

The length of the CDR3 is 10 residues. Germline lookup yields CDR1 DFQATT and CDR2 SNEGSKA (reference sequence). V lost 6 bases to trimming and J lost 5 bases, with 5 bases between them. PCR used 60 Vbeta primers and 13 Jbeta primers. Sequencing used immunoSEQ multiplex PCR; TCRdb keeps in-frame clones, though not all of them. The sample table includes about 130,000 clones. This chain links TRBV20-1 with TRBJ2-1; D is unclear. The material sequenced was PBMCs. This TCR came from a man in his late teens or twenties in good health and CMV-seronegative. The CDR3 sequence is CSAYNNEQFF. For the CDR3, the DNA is TGCAGTGCGTATAACAATGAGCAGTTCTTC.